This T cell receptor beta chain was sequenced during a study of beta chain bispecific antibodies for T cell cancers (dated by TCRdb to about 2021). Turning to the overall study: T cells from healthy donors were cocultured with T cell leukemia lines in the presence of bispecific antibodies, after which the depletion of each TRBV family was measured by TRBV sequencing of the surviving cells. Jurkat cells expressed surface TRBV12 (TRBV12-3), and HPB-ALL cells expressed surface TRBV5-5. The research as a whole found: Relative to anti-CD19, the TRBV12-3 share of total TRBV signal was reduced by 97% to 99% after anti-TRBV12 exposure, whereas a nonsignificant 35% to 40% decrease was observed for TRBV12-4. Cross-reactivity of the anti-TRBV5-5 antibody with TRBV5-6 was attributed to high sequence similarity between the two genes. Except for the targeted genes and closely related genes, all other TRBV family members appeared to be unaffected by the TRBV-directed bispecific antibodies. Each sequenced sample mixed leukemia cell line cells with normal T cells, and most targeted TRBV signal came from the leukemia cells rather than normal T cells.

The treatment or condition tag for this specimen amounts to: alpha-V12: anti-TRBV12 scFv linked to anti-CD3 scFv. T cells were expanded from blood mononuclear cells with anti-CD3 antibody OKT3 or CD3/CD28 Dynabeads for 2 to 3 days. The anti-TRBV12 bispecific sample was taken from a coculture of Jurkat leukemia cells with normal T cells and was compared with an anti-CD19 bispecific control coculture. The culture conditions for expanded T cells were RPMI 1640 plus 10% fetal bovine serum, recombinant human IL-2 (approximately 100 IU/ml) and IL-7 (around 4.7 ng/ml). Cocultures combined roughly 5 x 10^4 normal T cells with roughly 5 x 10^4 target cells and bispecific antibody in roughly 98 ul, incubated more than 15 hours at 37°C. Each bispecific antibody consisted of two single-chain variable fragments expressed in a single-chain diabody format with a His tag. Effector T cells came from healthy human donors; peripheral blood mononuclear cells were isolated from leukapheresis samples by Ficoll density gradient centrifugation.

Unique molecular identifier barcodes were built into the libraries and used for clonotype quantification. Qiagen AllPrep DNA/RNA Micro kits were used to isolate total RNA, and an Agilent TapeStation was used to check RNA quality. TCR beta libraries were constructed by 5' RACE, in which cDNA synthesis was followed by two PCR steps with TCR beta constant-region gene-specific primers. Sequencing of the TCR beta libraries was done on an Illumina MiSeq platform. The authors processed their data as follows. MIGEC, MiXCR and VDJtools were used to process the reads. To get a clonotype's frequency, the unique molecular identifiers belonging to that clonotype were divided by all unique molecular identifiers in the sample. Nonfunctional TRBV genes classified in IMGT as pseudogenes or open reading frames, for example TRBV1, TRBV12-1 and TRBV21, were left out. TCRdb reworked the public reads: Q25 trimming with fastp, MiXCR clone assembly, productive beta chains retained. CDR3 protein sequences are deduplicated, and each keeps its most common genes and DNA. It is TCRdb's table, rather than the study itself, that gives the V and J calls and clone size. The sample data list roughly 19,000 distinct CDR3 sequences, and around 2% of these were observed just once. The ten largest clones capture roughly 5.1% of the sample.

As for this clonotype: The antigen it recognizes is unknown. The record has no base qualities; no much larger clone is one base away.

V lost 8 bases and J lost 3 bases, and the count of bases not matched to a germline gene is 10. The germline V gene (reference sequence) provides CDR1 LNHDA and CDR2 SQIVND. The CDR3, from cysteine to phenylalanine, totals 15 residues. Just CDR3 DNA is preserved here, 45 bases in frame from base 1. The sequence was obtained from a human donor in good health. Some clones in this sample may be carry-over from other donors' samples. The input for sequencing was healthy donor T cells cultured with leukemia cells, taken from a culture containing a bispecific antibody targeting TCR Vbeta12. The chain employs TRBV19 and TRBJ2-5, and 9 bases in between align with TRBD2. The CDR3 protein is CASAQVSGGEETQYF. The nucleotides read TGTGCCAGTGCACAGGTTAGCGGGGGTGAAGAGACCCAGTACTTC.